Here is one T cell receptor beta chain with its context. V lost 7 bases to trimming and J lost 7 bases, with 11 bases between them. The CDR3 runs 13 residues. Per the germline V gene, CDR1 is SNHLY and CDR2 is FYNNEI. The data stem from a study of control samples from healthy donors and cancer patients. Profiling relied on immunoSEQ multiplex PCR, and the TCRdb table lists in-frame clones only, not all of them. The data contain 85,000 to 100,000 clones, roughly 86% of them singletons. This clonotype was sampled from a man aged 55 to 69 in good health. This sequence joins TRBV2 and TRBJ1-6, with D uncertain. The specimen was blood. The chain's CDR3 is CASTASTNSPLHF. CDR3 DNA sequence: TGTGCCAGCACGGCCAGCACAAATTCACCCCTCCACTTT. Full variable domain (missing parts from reference TRBV2 and TRBJ1-6): EPEVTQTPSHQVTQMGQEVILRCVPISNHLYFYWYRQILGQKVEFLVSFYNNEISEKSEIFDDQFSVERPDGSNFTLKIRSTKLEDSAMYFCASTASTNSPLHFGNGTRLTVT.